The 32 T cell receptor beta chains below come from one sample, sequenced in a study of T cells after yellow fever vaccination. From the 5' RACE reads, TCRdb called clonotypes with MiXCR, one entry per CDR3 protein. The data show 350,000 to 450,000 distinct CDR3 sequences, 6.2% seen once. The sequences come from PBMCs, collected 5 days after the yellow fever booster vaccination. The receptors here all came from a man aged 25-45 years who received the YFV17D yellow fever vaccine.

This clonotype was detected many times. The CDR3 spells CASSLEDRRKANYGYTF. The CDR3 DNA reads TGTGCCAGCAGCTTGGAGGACAGGCGTAAAGCTAACTATGGCTACACCTTC. This chain connects TRBV5-5 to TRBJ1-2; 7 bases are a match to TRBD1. The CDR3 totals 17 residues. The V segment lost 0 bases and the J segment 0 bases; nucleotides outside the gene matches: 8. CDR1 is SGHKS and CDR2 is YYEKEE in the germline V gene (reference sequence).

This clonotype has ten or more counts. The chain links TRBV3-1 to TRBJ2-1, with D tentatively TRBD1 or TRBD2 (6 bases each). The ends were cut back, 0 bases at V and 12 bases at J, with 21 bases in the middle. Germline V gene lookup returns CDR1 LGHDT and CDR2 YNNKEL (reference sequence). The CDR3 sequence is 16 residues long. The CDR3 DNA follows: TGTGCCAGCAGCCAAGAACAGGGCGGGATGGACTGGGGGCAGTTCTTC. It is translated as CASSQEQGGMDWGQFF.

The chain is built from TRBV10-3 and TRBJ2-7; the D gene is possibly TRBD2 (5 bases). Trimming left V 10 bases short and J 0 bases short, with 10 bases between. This CDR3 is 12 amino acids long. The germline CDR1 and CDR2 sequences are ENHRY and SYGVKD. This CDR3 is CASGTSSYEQYF. The CDR3 nucleotides read TGTGCCAGTGGAACTAGCTCCTACGAGCAGTACTTC.

This clonotype was detected ten times or more. The J gene is TRBJ2-4, the V gene TRBV20-1; D is undetermined. The CDR3 totals 11 residues. V was cut by 4 bases and J by 8 bases, with 9 bases left in between. The germline CDR1 and CDR2 sequences are DFQATT and SNEGSKA (reference sequence). The CDR3 nucleotides read TGCAGTGCTAAGGACCCGGACATTCAGTACTTC. As protein: CSAKDPDIQYF.

This clonotype was seen a handful of times. The V call is TRBV20-1, the J call TRBJ2-7, with a possible D match to TRBD1 (5 bases). The V gene's germline CDR1 is DFQATT and CDR2 SNEGSKA (reference sequence). CDR3 length: 13 amino acids. Trimming left V 6 bases short and J 2 bases short, with 14 bases between. The CDR3 loop reads CSAKGSIPYEQYF. The CDR3 DNA sequence: TGCAGTGCCAAGGGGTCTATACCCTACGAGCAGTACTTC.

The chain employs TRBV12-3 or TRBV12-4 and TRBJ2-7; 12 bases fit TRBD2. The CDR3 contains 15 residues. Trimming removed 3 bases from V and 2 bases from J; junction bases left unmatched: 2. The CDR3 is CASSFLAGGTYEQYF. In DNA, the CDR3 is TGTGCCAGCAGTTTCCTAGCGGGAGGGACCTACGAGCAGTACTTC.

This clonotype was counted ten times or more. V gene TRBV7-3 combines with J gene TRBJ1-1, with D perhaps TRBD1 (5 bases). CDR1 and CDR2 (germline): SGHTA, FQGTGA. V lost 3 bases to trimming and J lost 6 bases, with 11 bases between them. The length of the CDR3 is 13 residues. The CDR3 bases are TGTGCCAGCAGCTTGTGGGGGAGCTCTGAAGCTTTCTTT. Translating gives CASSLWGSSEAFF.

On this clonotype: A single base separates this from a much larger clone, so it may be a read error. The gene calls are TRBV7-2 and TRBJ1-4, with D unresolved. The CDR3 has 11 amino acids. Germline CDR1 reads SGHTA; CDR2 reads FQGNSA. V lost 5 bases and J 6 bases, leaving 4 bases between the germline ends. This CDR3 is CASSQDEKLFF. DNA for the CDR3: TGTGCCAGCAGCCAGGATGAAAAACTGTTTTTT.

J is TRBJ2-7 and V is TRBV30; D is uncertain. Germline CDR1 and CDR2: GTSNPN and SVGIG (reference sequence). The V end was cut by 6 bases, the J end by 9 bases, with 18 bases between. The CDR3 totals 12 residues. The CDR3 protein is CACLITGIGQYF. The CDR3 region has the DNA TGTGCCTGTTTGATAACTGGGATTGGGCAGTACTTC.

The rearrangement uses TRBV5-1 and TRBJ2-2, with 9 bases identical to TRBD2. Germline trimming cut 1 base from V and 4 bases from J; bases unmatched to any gene: 2. This CDR3 contains 15 residues. Germline CDR1 SGHRS, CDR2 YFSETQ. CDR3 DNA sequence: TGCGCCAGCAGCTTGAGGCGGGAGGGCACCGGGGAGCTGTTTTTT. It codes for CASSLRREGTGELFF.

The chain has TRBV20-1 and TRBJ2-7; the match to TRBD2 covers 9 bases. CDR3 length: 13 residues. The germline V gene encodes CDR1 DFQATT and CDR2 SNEGSKA (reference sequence). The trim removed 4 bases at V and 3 bases at J, leaving 4 bases unmatched. The CDR3 region has the DNA TGCAGTGCTAATAGCGGGAGCGGCTACGAGCAGTACTTC. Its translation: CSANSGSGYEQYF.

This chain uses TRBV12-3 or TRBV12-4 with TRBJ2-2; TRBD2 matches at 15 bases. The V gene end was trimmed by 2 bases and the J gene end by 3 bases; junction bases not matched to a gene: 13. CDR3 length: 21 amino acids. The CDR3 reads CASSLLGTAWTSGRDTGELFF. CDR3 in DNA: TGTGCCAGCAGTTTACTTGGGACCGCCTGGACTAGCGGGAGGGACACCGGGGAGCTGTTTTTT.

This clonotype was seen many times. The CDR3 region is CATSERTAEQFF. The CDR3, as DNA: TGTGCCACCAGTGAGAGGACAGCCGAGCAGTTCTTC. The J gene is TRBJ2-1, the V gene TRBV24-1; D may be TRBD1 (6 bases). CDR3 length: 12 amino acids. The germline CDR1 and CDR2 sequences are KGHDR and SFDVKD. Trimming removed 4 bases from V and 10 bases from J, with 10 bases in between.

There are a few counts of this clonotype. The rearrangement links TRBV12-3 or TRBV12-4 to TRBJ2-1; 8 nucleotides line up with TRBD1. The CDR3 length is 17 residues. Unmatched junction bases numbered 10, after V lost 6 bases and J lost 0 bases. Written as DNA, the CDR3 is TGTGCCAGCAGGACAGGGGTAGCGCCGAGCTCCTACAATGAGCAGTTCTTC. Translation: CASRTGVAPSSYNEQFF.

A few counts support this clonotype. The chain links TRBV5-1 to TRBJ2-6; TRBD1 matches 7 bases. This CDR3 region has 15 residues. With 4 bases clipped from V and 2 bases from J, the junction kept 3 bases outside the gene matches. The V gene's germline CDR1 is SGHRS and CDR2 YFSETQ. CDR3 sequence reads: CASSGGQPGANVLTF. The DNA for the CDR3 is TGCGCCAGCAGCGGGGGACAGCCTGGGGCCAACGTCCTGACTTTC.

The chain employs TRBV7-2 and TRBJ1-4; D possibly corresponds to TRBD1 (5 bases). Germline lookup yields CDR1 SGHTA and CDR2 FQGNSA. Trimming removed 6 bases from V and 4 bases from J, with 12 bases in between. The CDR3 sequence is 14 residues long. The CDR3 is CASRSRDGNEKLFF. The CDR3, as DNA: TGTGCCAGCAGATCCCGGGACGGTAATGAAAAACTGTTTTTT.

At least ten counts were recorded for this clonotype. The chain couples TRBV5-1 to TRBJ2-3, with TRBD1 matching over 8 bases. CDR1 is SGHRS, CDR2 YFSETQ, per germline. The CDR3 loop spans 14 amino acids. V shed 6 bases and J 6 bases; nucleotides not matched to a gene: 9. The CDR3 sequence is CASTLDRAEDTQYF. Written as DNA, the CDR3 is TGCGCCAGCACCCTGGACAGGGCCGAGGATACGCAGTATTTT.

This clonotype came up a few times. The rearrangement joins TRBV9 to TRBJ2-7; unclear D gene. With 4 bases removed from V and 6 bases from J, the gap between germline ends came to 20 bases. This CDR3 is 15 amino acids long. Looked up from germline, CDR1 is SGDLS and CDR2 is YYNGEE. The CDR3, as DNA: TGTGCCAGCAGCCGAAACAGTCAAATCCCTGGCGAGCAGTACTTC. Translation: CASSRNSQIPGEQYF.

The sample holds many counts of this clonotype. The rearrangement links TRBV20-1 to TRBJ2-7; maybe TRBD1 (5 bases). Per germline, CDR1 DFQATT and CDR2 SNEGSKA (reference sequence). V was clipped by 2 bases and J by 3 bases, with 11 bases between them. This CDR3 is 13 amino acids long. The CDR3 coding sequence is TGCAGTGCTAGACAGGGATCGGACTACGAGCAGTACTTC. This translates into CSARQGSDYEQYF.

This clonotype has ten or more counts. The rearrangement uses TRBV15 and TRBJ2-3; tentative D call: TRBD2 (5 bases). Germline CDR1 is LNHNV and CDR2 is YYDKDF (reference sequence). CDR3 length equals 14 residues. With 8 bases removed from V and 2 bases from J, the gap between germline ends came to 14 bases. The CDR3 DNA is TGTGCCACCGAGAGTGGCGGGCCCACAGATACGCAGTATTTT. Protein product: CATESGGPTDTQYF.

This clonotype was counted ten times or more. The chain couples TRBV4-3 to TRBJ2-7, with a possible D match to TRBD1 (6 bases). V was shortened by 2 bases and J by 4 bases, with 15 bases between the two germline ends. Germline V gene data show CDR1 as LGHNA and CDR2 as YSLEER. This CDR3 is 15 amino acids long. This chain's CDR3 is CASSQKDSPLYEQYF. The CDR3 DNA sequence: TGCGCCAGCAGCCAAAAGGACAGCCCCCTTTACGAGCAGTACTTC.

The table lists this clonotype with many counts. The gene calls are TRBV29-1 and TRBJ2-5; the D gene is possibly TRBD2 (5 bases). The CDR3 sequence is 13 residues long. The ends were cut back, 3 bases at V and 5 bases at J, with 13 bases in the middle. Germline lookup yields CDR1 SQVTM and CDR2 ANQGSEA. CDR3 DNA sequence: TGCAGCGTTGAGGCCTCGAGGAGGGAGACCCAGTACTTC. Translating gives CSVEASRRETQYF.

There are a few counts of this clonotype. This chain links TRBV9 with TRBJ2-1; TRBD1 aligns across 8 bases. V shed 3 bases and J 3 bases; nucleotides not matched to a gene: 20. Germline V gives CDR1 SGDLS, CDR2 YYNGEE. The CDR3 extends over 20 amino acids. The CDR3 DNA follows: TGTGCCAGCAGCGACACCGGACAGGGATTTGCCCTTGGCCACTACAATGAGCAGTTCTTC. Translated: CASSDTGQGFALGHYNEQFF.

This clonotype was seen many times. The chain recombines TRBV13 with TRBJ2-1; 10 nucleotides match TRBD2. CDR3 length: 16 residues. J was trimmed by 2 bases and V by 0 bases; bases with no gene match: 1. Germline CDR1 reads PRHDT; CDR2 reads FYEKMQ (reference sequence). The CDR3 region has the DNA TGTGCCAGCAGCTTAGGTCTAGCGGGAGCCTACAATGAGCAGTTCTTC. Its protein product is CASSLGLAGAYNEQFF.

This clonotype came up a few times. The chain recombines TRBV6-2 or TRBV6-3 with TRBJ2-3, with 8 bases that match TRBD1. Germline V gives CDR1 MNHEY, CDR2 SVGEGT. V trimming: 6 bases; J trimming: 8 bases; junction bases outside the gene matches: 10. CDR3 size: 14 residues. The DNA of the CDR3 is TGTGCCAGCAGCCGAACCGGACAGGGAGCTACGCAGTATTTT. Residues: CASSRTGQGATQYF.

This clonotype came up many times. The CDR3 here is CSVKLAGGRETQYF. Written as DNA, the CDR3 is TGCAGCGTAAAACTAGCGGGAGGACGAGAGACCCAGTACTTC. V is TRBV29-1 and J is TRBJ2-5; TRBD2 matches 12 bases. Germline CDR1 and CDR2: SQVTM and ANQGSEA. V lost 6 bases and J lost 4; bases outside the gene matches: 6. The CDR3 runs 14 residues.

This clonotype was observed at least ten times. The V gene is TRBV29-1, the J gene TRBJ2-1, with TRBD2 matching 12 bases. Looked up from germline, CDR1 is SQVTM and CDR2 is ANQGSEA. V shed 4 bases, J shed 12 bases, and the junction held 10 bases outside the gene matches. CDR3 length: 14 amino acids. CDR3 loop: CSVAGLAGGAPQFF. DNA of the CDR3: TGCAGCGTTGCGGGACTAGCGGGTGGGGCCCCGCAGTTCTTC.

Points on this clonotype: The CDR3 ends on some other residue instead of the conserved phenylalanine or tryptophan, so this is likely a read error. The chain couples TRBV19 to TRBJ2-1; 7 positions match TRBD2. The CDR3 is made up of 14 amino acids. Germline CDR1 and CDR2: LNHDA and SQIVND (reference sequence). With V trimmed by 3 bases and J by 8 bases, 7 bases remained unmatched. The CDR3 DNA reads as TGTGCCAGTAGTATGAGGGACTATATACATGAGCAGTTCTAC. Translated: CASSMRDYIHEQFY.

This sequence joins TRBV20-1 and TRBJ2-3; 8 bases are a match to TRBD2. CDR1 and CDR2 (germline): DFQATT, SNEGSKA (reference sequence). This CDR3 contains 13 residues. The CDR3 coding sequence is TGCAGGGGGATAGCGGGGAACACAGATACGCAGTATTTT. Encoded protein: CRGIAGNTDTQYF.

This clonotype was seen repeatedly, ten times or more. This chain uses TRBV20-1 with TRBJ1-6; D is unclear. Looked up from germline, CDR1 is DFQATT and CDR2 is SNEGSKA (reference sequence). The CDR3 contains 14 residues. V was clipped by 4 bases and J by 7 bases, with 14 bases between them. The CDR3, as DNA: TGCAGTGCTACGTACATAATGCTCAATTCACCCCTCCACTTT. It codes for CSATYIMLNSPLHF.

The table lists this clonotype with many counts. The rearrangement joins TRBV7-2 to TRBJ2-3; D remains ambiguous. V shed 2 bases and J shed 6 bases, with 6 bases lying between them. Germline assignment: CDR1 SGHTA and CDR2 FQGNSA. This CDR3 region has 12 residues. CDR3 DNA sequence: TGTGCCAGCAGCTTATTAGGGGATACGCAGTATTTT. It is translated as CASSLLGDTQYF.

This clonotype was observed many times. The chain employs TRBV7-9 and TRBJ2-1; D may be TRBD2 (5 bases). Trimming stripped 5 bases from V and 3 bases from J, with 14 bases between. CDR3 size: 15 residues. The germline CDR1 and CDR2 sequences are SEHNR and FQNEAQ (reference sequence). This CDR3 is CASSPRDPIYNEQFF. The CDR3 coding sequence is TGTGCCAGCAGCCCCCGGGATCCCATCTACAATGAGCAGTTCTTC.